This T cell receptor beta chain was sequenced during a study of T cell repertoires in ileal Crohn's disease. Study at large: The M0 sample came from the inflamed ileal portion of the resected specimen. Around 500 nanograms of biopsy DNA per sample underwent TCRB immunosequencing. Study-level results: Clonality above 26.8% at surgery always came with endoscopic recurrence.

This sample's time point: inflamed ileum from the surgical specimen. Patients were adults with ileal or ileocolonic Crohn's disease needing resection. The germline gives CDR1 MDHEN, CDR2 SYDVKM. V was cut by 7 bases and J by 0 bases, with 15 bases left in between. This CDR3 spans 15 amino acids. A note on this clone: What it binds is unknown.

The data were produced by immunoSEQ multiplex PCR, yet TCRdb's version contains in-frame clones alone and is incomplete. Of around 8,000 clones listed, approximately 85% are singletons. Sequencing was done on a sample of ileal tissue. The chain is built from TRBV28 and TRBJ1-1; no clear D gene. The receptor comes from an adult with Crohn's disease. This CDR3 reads CASTKWGGMNTEAFF. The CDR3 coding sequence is TGTGCCAGCACCAAATGGGGAGGGATGAACACTGAAGCTTTCTTT.